Below are 6 T cell receptor beta chains sequenced from a single sample in a study of blood T cell repertoires in COVID-19. Using immunoSEQ multiplex PCR, the repertoire was profiled, and TCRdb retains in-frame clones only, with some absent. The sample has about 39,000 clones; about nine tenths are singletons. Sequenced: peripheral blood. Receptor source: a man aged 50-60 years with active COVID-19.

This clone has just one count. This sequence joins TRBV5-1 and TRBJ2-7; D call uncertain. The CDR3 totals 14 residues. V was pared by 0 bases and J by 0 bases, with 7 bases between. Germline CDR1 SGHRS, CDR2 YFSETQ. This CDR3 reads CASSLDSFSYEQYF. The CDR3 DNA sequence: TGCGCCAGCAGCTTGGACAGCTTCTCCTACGAGCAGTACTTC.

The CDR3 spells CASSHGQGKPLHF. The CDR3 region has the DNA TGTGCCAGCAGCCATGGACAGGGTAAACCCCTCCACTTT. V gene TRBV13 combines with J gene TRBJ1-6; 8 bases align to TRBD1. The germline CDR1 and CDR2 sequences are PRHDT and FYEKMQ (reference sequence). The CDR3 sequence is 13 residues long. J gave up 12 bases and V 5 bases, and 6 bases lay outside the gene matches. Supplemented by reference TRBV13 and TRBJ1-6, the full variable domain reads AAGVIQSPRHLIKEKRETATLKCYPIPRHDTVYWYQQGPGQDPQFLISFYEKMQSDKGSIPDRFSAQQFSDYHSELNMSSLELGDSALYFCASSHGQGKPLHFGNGTRLTVT.

A few counts support this clone. The CDR3 DNA reads TGCGCCAGCAGCCCGGAAATCAGGGGTTCCTACAATGAGCAGTTCTTC. Translated, it gives CASSPEIRGSYNEQFF. This chain joins TRBV5-1 and TRBJ2-1; maybe TRBD1 (6 bases). Trimming pared 4 bases from V and 1 base from J, leaving 15 bases between. CDR1 SGHRS and CDR2 YFSETQ come from the germline V gene. This CDR3 region has 16 residues.

With regard to this clone: A read error may account for a junction end that differs from germline. The V call is TRBV7-8, the J call TRBJ1-2; D call uncertain. Germline CDR1 SGHVS, CDR2 FQNEAQ. This CDR3 comprises 15 residues. The CDR3 DNA is TGTGCCAGCAGCTTATATATTACAACTAACTATAGCTACACCTTC. Translation: CASSLYITTNYSYTF.

The genes are TRBV4-1 and TRBJ2-5; the D gene is possibly TRBD1 (6 bases). The CDR3 loop spans 15 amino acids. Germline CDR1 and CDR2: MGHRA and YSYEKL. V was cut by 7 bases and J by 0 bases, with 15 bases left in between. CDR3 nucleotide sequence: TGCGCCAGCACCTCAGGGGACCCTAACCAAGAGACCCAGTACTTC. Amino acids: CASTSGDPNQETQYF.

This clone was detected once. The chain employs TRBV6-5 and TRBJ1-1; D might be TRBD1 (5 bases). The germline V and J ends were trimmed by 2 bases and 6 bases, with 13 bases remaining between them. Germline V lookup: CDR1 MNHEY, CDR2 SVGAGI. The CDR3 totals 14 residues. In DNA, the CDR3 is TGTGCCAGCAGTTACGGACCAGGGCGGCCTGAAGCTTTCTTT. It codes for CASSYGPGRPEAFF.